A selection of T cell receptor beta chains follows, all from one sample in a study of blood T cell repertoires in COVID-19. Repertoires were generated with immunoSEQ multiplex PCR, while TCRdb's copy carries only in-frame clones and drops some. The profile shows 200,000 to 250,000 clones, 85% to 90% of them singletons. Sequences were obtained from peripheral blood. All receptors derive from an elderly man with acute or convalescent COVID-19. CDR3s include the opening cysteine and the closing phenylalanine or tryptophan. The order of the fields is D gene, V gene, clone size, J gene, CDR3 DNA, CDR3 protein. The D gene is left open where the match is weak. Clone size is shown for a subset of rows, as once, few, many or a class of expanded clone.

>TRBD2|TRBV30|once|TRBJ2-1
TGTGCCTGGAGTGCGAACCCGGGGGGAGGCAATGAGCAGTTCTTC
CAWSANPGGGNEQFF
>NA|TRBV3-1/TRBV3-2|NA|TRBJ2-7
TGTGCCAGCAGCCTGGGACTCTTCTACGAGCAGTACTTC
CASSLGLFYEQYF
>TRBD1|TRBV7-8|NA|TRBJ2-5
TGTGCCAGCAGCCGCCCCCTGGGACAGGGCATCGGGATGGGTCCGGAGACCCAGTACTTC
CASSRPLGQGIGMGPETQYF
>TRBD1|TRBV27|NA|TRBJ1-2
TGTGCCAGCAGGGCCGGACAGGGGGCCGGTGGCTACACCTTC
CASRAGQGAGGYTF
>TRBD2|TRBV24-1|NA|TRBJ2-3
TGTGCCACCAGTGATCCCTTAGCGGGACTCACAGATACGCAGTATTTT
CATSDPLAGLTDTQYF
>TRBD2|TRBV2|NA|TRBJ2-2
TGTGCCAGCAGTCGTAGCGCTAGCGGGGGCACCGGGGAGCTGTTTTTT
CASSRSASGGTGELFF
>NA|TRBV11-2|NA|TRBJ2-3
TGTGCCAGCAGCACTCACACAGATACGCAGTATTTT
CASSTHTDTQYF
>NA|TRBV6-2/TRBV6-3|few|TRBJ2-6
TGTGCCAGCAGTTTTTCTCCCCGGACAGCTTACTCTGGGGCCAACGTCCTGACTTTC
CASSFSPRTAYSGANVLTF
>NA|TRBV28|NA|TRBJ2-5
TGTGCCAGCCGCCAAGAGACCCAGTACTTC
CASRQETQYF
>NA|TRBV6-5|NA|TRBJ1-2
TGTGCCAGCAGTTATACCGGGACAAGCGGCTACACCTTC
CASSYTGTSGYTF
>NA|TRBV19|NA|TRBJ2-7
TGTGCCTCCCTTCGGACAGTGGAAGAGCAGTACTTC
CASLRTVEEQYF
>NA|TRBV12-3/TRBV12-4|NA|TRBJ1-5
TGTGCCAGCAGCCGCGGCGGTCAGCCCCAGCATTTT
CASSRGGQPQHF
>NA|TRBV5-1|few|TRBJ1-1
TGCGCCAGCAGCTCTAGACAGGTGAACACTGAAGCTTTCTTT
CASSSRQVNTEAFF
>TRBD1|TRBV28|NA|TRBJ1-4
TGTGCCAGCAGTTTATTGGGGACAGCTAATGAAAAACTGTTTTTT
CASSLLGTANEKLFF
>TRBD1|TRBV5-1|NA|TRBJ1-4
TGCGCCAGCAGCTTGGAGACCAGGGGGGCAGCAATGTATGAAAAACTGTTTTTT
CASSLETRGAAMYEKLFF
>TRBD1|TRBV5-1|NA|TRBJ1-5
TGCGCCAGCAGCGGGGACAGGGGCCAGCCCCAGCATTTT
CASSGDRGQPQHF
>TRBD2|TRBV2|once|TRBJ2-7
TGTGCCAGCAGTGAAGCGGTAGGACTAGCGGGTTCCTACGAGCAGTACTTC
CASSEAVGLAGSYEQYF
>NA|TRBV2|NA|TRBJ2-5
TGTGCCAGCAGCGCGGTGAGCGGCCAAGAGACCCAGTACTTC
CASSAVSGQETQYF
>NA|TRBV6-5|NA|TRBJ2-5
TGTGCCAGCAGCAGGCAAGAGACCCAGTACTTC
CASSRQETQYF
>TRBD1|TRBV3-1/TRBV3-2|NA|TRBJ1-5
TGTGCCAGCAGCCCTCAAGGACAGGTCAATCAGCCCCAGCATTTT
CASSPQGQVNQPQHF
>TRBD1|TRBV6-2/TRBV6-3|NA|TRBJ1-5
TGTGCCAGCAGTTGGGGACAGTCTCAGCCCCAGCATTTT
CASSWGQSQPQHF
>NA|TRBV5-1|once|TRBJ2-2
TGCGCCAGCAGCTTTGGAGGACGGAACACCGGGGAGCTGTTTTTT
CASSFGGRNTGELFF
>NA|TRBV2|NA|TRBJ2-5
TGTGCCAGCAGGCGGGACGGTCAACAAGAGACCCAGTACTTC
CASRRDGQQETQYF
>TRBD2|TRBV15|once|TRBJ2-3
TGTGCCACCAGCAGGGCTCTGGTAGCGGGAAGCACAGATACGCAGTATTTT
CATSRALVAGSTDTQYF
>TRBD1|TRBV5-6|NA|TRBJ2-3
TGTGCCAGCAGCTGGGGACAGGGGGCAGATACGCAGTATTTT
CASSWGQGADTQYF
>TRBD1|TRBV30|few|TRBJ1-2
TGTGCCTGGAGTGGGACAGGGGGAGCCTATGGCTACACCTTC
CAWSGTGGAYGYTF
>TRBD1|TRBV5-6|NA|TRBJ1-1
TGTGCCAGCAGCTACGGTCCGGGACAGGGGAGGATGAACACTGAAGCTTTCTTT
CASSYGPGQGRMNTEAFF
>NA|TRBV5-1|NA|TRBJ2-3
TGCGCCAGCAGCCGCGCCGAGGCGCAAGGCACAGATACGCAGTATTTT
CASSRAEAQGTDTQYF
>TRBD1|TRBV5-5|once|TRBJ2-7
TGTGCCAGCAGCATCGGGACAGGGATCACCCTCTACGAGCAGTACTTC
CASSIGTGITLYEQYF
>TRBD2|TRBV6-6|once|TRBJ2-1
TGTGCCAGCAGTTACGGGACTAGCGGCTACAATGAGCAGTTCTTC
CASSYGTSGYNEQFF
>TRBD2|TRBV12-5|NA|TRBJ2-1
TGTGCTAGTGCCTGGGGGACTAGCTCCTACAATGAGCAGTTCTTC
CASAWGTSSYNEQFF
>TRBD1|TRBV29-1|few|TRBJ1-1
TGCAGCGCTACCGGGACAGGGGGGAACACTGAAGCTTTCTTT
CSATGTGGNTEAFF
>NA|TRBV7-2|once|TRBJ1-2
TGTGCCAGCAGCTCGGACCACCTTGTGGGGGCTCGGTATGGCTACACCTTC
CASSSDHLVGARYGYTF
>NA|TRBV24-1|NA|TRBJ1-1
TGTGCCACCAGTGACGGGGTCCACACTGAAGCTTTCTTT
CATSDGVHTEAFF
>NA|TRBV7-2|NA|TRBJ1-4
TGTGCCAGCAGCTTAGGCTCAGGGGCTAATGAAAAACTGTTTTTT
CASSLGSGANEKLFF
>NA|TRBV11-2|NA|TRBJ1-4
TGTGCCAGCAGCTTAGTGCGGTCTAGCGGTGAAAAACTGTTTTTT
CASSLVRSSGEKLFF
>NA|TRBV7-9|NA|TRBJ1-3
TGTGCCAGCAGCCCCCCCCCAGGGACTGGAAACACCATATATTTT
CASSPPPGTGNTIYF
>TRBD1|TRBV18|few|TRBJ1-1
TGTGCCAGCTCCCCAGATTGGCAGGGGGCGCAGGCTTTCTTT
CASSPDWQGAQAFF
>NA|TRBV7-8|few|TRBJ1-4
TGTGCCAGCAGACCCCATACCGGGACAAATCATGAAAAACTGTTTTTT
CASRPHTGTNHEKLFF
>TRBD1|TRBV6-5|NA|TRBJ1-2
TGTGCCAGTCTTACCACCGGACAGGGTGGGGGTGGCTACACCTTC
CASLTTGQGGGGYTF
>NA|TRBV15|NA|TRBJ1-3
TGTGCCACCACAACCAACCTAGGAAACACCATATATTTT
CATTTNLGNTIYF
>NA|TRBV18|NA|TRBJ1-1
TGTGCCAGCTCACCTGGACAGTCGAACACTGAAGCTTTCTTT
CASSPGQSNTEAFF
>TRBD2|TRBV10-1|NA|TRBJ2-7
TGCGCCAGCAGCCCCCGGGCGGGGGGCCGAGGCGAGCAGTACTTC
CASSPRAGGRGEQYF
>NA|TRBV19|few|TRBJ1-1
TGTGCCAGTACCAACGACAGGAACACTGAAGCTTTCTTT
CASTNDRNTEAFF
>TRBD1|TRBV7-9|NA|TRBJ1-6
TGTGCCAGCGGATCGGACAGGGCCCTACCTTATAATTCACCCCTCCACTTT
CASGSDRALPYNSPLHF
>TRBD1|TRBV4-1|once|TRBJ1-6
TGCGCCAGCAGCCAAGCCCCCCCTCGGACAGGGGCGAATTCACCCCTCCACTTT
CASSQAPPRTGANSPLHF
>NA|TRBV12-3/TRBV12-4|NA|TRBJ1-1
TGTGCCAGCAGTTTTTCGGGGGACACTGAAGCTTTCTTT
CASSFSGDTEAFF
>TRBD1|TRBV7-2|once|TRBJ2-2
TGTGCCAGCAAAGCGGGACAGGGTGGGATCGGGGAGCTGTTTTTT
CASKAGQGGIGELFF
>NA|TRBV3-1/TRBV3-2|once|TRBJ2-4
TGTGCCAGCAGCATTTCAGGGGCGGCCAAAAACATTCAGTACTTC
CASSISGAAKNIQYF
>TRBD1|TRBV6-6|NA|TRBJ1-4
TGTGCCAGCAGAACAGGGGGATCTGCAACTAATGAAAAACTGTTTTTT
CASRTGGSATNEKLFF
>NA|TRBV24-1|NA|TRBJ2-5
TGTGCCACCAGTGACCCTCGCCCGGGACACCATCAAGAGACCCAGTACTTC
CATSDPRPGHHQETQYF
>TRBD1|TRBV27|few|TRBJ2-7
TGTGCCAGCAGTCCCCGCGGGACAGGGCTCTACGAGCAGTACTTC
CASSPRGTGLYEQYF